This T cell receptor (beta chain) was identified during a study of blood T cell repertoires in COVID-19. Assay used: immunoSEQ multiplex PCR; TCRdb lists only in-frame clones, some missing. There are about 150,000 clones in the sample; approximately 80% occur only once, and roughly 3.6% lies in the top ten. The germline gives CDR1 KGHSH, CDR2 LQKENI. This CDR3 is built from 16 residues. Trimming stripped 4 bases from V and 3 bases from J, with 19 bases between. This chain joins TRBV18 and TRBJ2-7; possible D gene TRBD1, 5 bases. Sample: peripheral blood. The receptor's source is a woman older than 75 with acute or convalescent COVID-19. The CDR3 DNA reads TGTGCCAGCTCACTTGGGAATAGACAGCAATTCTACGAGCAGTACTTC. Residues: CASSLGNRQQFYEQYF.